This paragraph covers one TCR beta chain sequence. What it recognizes is unknown. This entry belongs to a study of T cells and copy number aberrations in small-cell lung cancer. Study observations and caveats: Adjacent lung showed higher T-cell richness and clonality than tumors; density difference nonsignificant. About 75-98% of tumor T-cell clones appeared in only one region.

V lost 9 bases to trimming and J lost 11 bases, with 17 bases between them. Germline V gives CDR1 SGHKS, CDR2 YYEKEE (reference sequence). CDR3 length: 11 amino acids. Only tumor regions expected to give at least 150 ng DNA were used. The assay was immunoSEQ multiplex PCR, and TCRdb's table has in-frame clones only and misses some. This sample has about 500 clones, with more than 75% found just once. The chain is built from TRBV5-5 and TRBJ1-1, with D uncertain. Sequencing was done on a sample of tumor tissue. This TCR was sampled from a man between 60 and 75 years old with small cell lung cancer. CDR3 sequence reads: CATSASGFAFF. The DNA of the CDR3 is TGTGCCACCTCCGCGTCCGGGTTTGCTTTCTTT.